A selection of T cell receptor beta chains follows, all from one sample in a study of blood T cell repertoires in COVID-19. Measured with immunoSEQ multiplex PCR; TCRdb has only the in-frame clones, and not every one. In the table there are some 210,000 clones, roughly four fifths of which are singletons. The sample comprised peripheral blood. The receptors here all came from a woman aged 40 to 50 with acute or convalescent COVID-19. Both conserved end residues are part of each CDR3. The D gene is left open where the match is weak. Rows give clone size only sometimes, using once, few, many, or a class for an expanded clone.

>TRBJ2-7|.|TRBD1|TRBV18|13
CASSLTGAHEQYF
TGTGCCAGCTCTCTAACAGGGGCCCACGAGCAGTACTTC
>TRBJ2-7|.|.|TRBV27|13
CASSFRGSYEQYF
TGTGCCAGCAGTTTCCGCGGCTCCTACGAGCAGTACTTC
>TRBJ2-7|.|.|TRBV29-1|12
CSVTYSSYEQYF
TGCAGCGTGACATACAGCTCCTACGAGCAGTACTTC
>TRBJ2-7|.|.|TRBV7-2|15
CARTPRVRPLYEQYF
TGTGCCAGGACTCCGCGGGTCCGACCCCTCTACGAGCAGTACTTC
>TRBJ2-7|.|.|TRBV2|12
CASRDSTYEQYF
TGTGCCAGCAGGGACAGTACCTACGAGCAGTACTTC
>TRBJ2-1|.|TRBD2|TRBV7-3|17
CASSLGTSGGAGNEQFF
TGTGCCAGCAGCCTAGGGACTAGCGGGGGGGCCGGGAATGAGCAGTTCTTC
>TRBJ1-1|.|.|TRBV4-2|14
CASSQVRGNTEAFF
TGTGCCAGCAGCCAAGTTAGGGGGAACACTGAAGCTTTCTTT
>TRBJ1-2|.|TRBD1|TRBV2|14
CASSVGQGDYGYTF
TGTGCCAGCAGTGTGGGACAGGGTGACTATGGCTACACCTTC
>TRBJ2-1|.|TRBD1|TRBV14|20
CASSQDRGTGKLAHYNEQFF
TGTGCCAGCAGCCAAGATCGGGGGACAGGGAAGTTAGCGCACTACAATGAGCAGTTCTTC
>TRBJ2-1|.|TRBD2|TRBV27|15
CASSFGLAGVNEQFF
TGTGCCAGCAGTTTCGGACTAGCGGGAGTCAATGAGCAGTTCTTC
>TRBJ2-5|.|TRBD1|TRBV6-2/TRBV6-3|15
CASSDPTGVGETQYF
TGTGCCAGCAGTGACCCGACAGGGGTAGGGGAGACCCAGTACTTC
>TRBJ1-2|once|.|TRBV3-1/TRBV3-2|14
CASSPRGSNYGYTF
TGTGCCAGCAGTCCCAGGGGCTCTAACTATGGCTACACCTTC
>TRBJ1-2|once|.|TRBV18|15
CASSLNPRDGSGYTF
TGTGCCAGCTCACTCAACCCCAGGGATGGCTCTGGCTACACCTTC
>TRBJ1-1|.|.|TRBV30|13
CAWSTRPNTEAFF
TGTGCCTGGAGTACGCGGCCGAACACTGAAGCTTTCTTT
>TRBJ2-7|.|.|TRBV5-6|14
CASSPQGTSYEQYF
TGTGCCAGCAGCCCACAGGGGACTTCCTACGAGCAGTACTTC
>TRBJ1-2|.|TRBD1|TRBV19|15
CASSPRTGDNYGYTF
TGTGCCAGTAGTCCGCGGACAGGGGATAACTATGGCTACACCTTC
>TRBJ2-3|.|TRBD2|TRBV6-4|17
CASSDSGLGLYTDTQYF
TGTGCCAGCAGTGACTCAGGTTTGGGACTATACACAGATACGCAGTATTTT
>TRBJ2-5|.|.|TRBV24-1|13
CATSSGYQETQYF
TGTGCCACCAGTAGCGGATACCAAGAGACCCAGTACTTC
>TRBJ2-2|.|.|TRBV12-3/TRBV12-4|13
CASSETRAGELFF
TGTGCCAGCAGTGAGACTAGGGCCGGGGAGCTGTTTTTT
>TRBJ2-2|.|TRBD2|TRBV10-1|18
CASSESLLAGRGSGELFF
TGCGCCAGCAGTGAGTCGTTACTAGCGGGAAGGGGCTCCGGGGAGCTGTTTTTT
>TRBJ1-3|once|.|TRBV4-3|13
CASSQNSENTIYF
TGCGCCAGCAGCCAAAACAGTGAAAACACCATATATTTT
>TRBJ2-1|.|TRBD2|TRBV19|15
CASSIGLAAYNEQFF
TGTGCCAGTAGTATAGGACTAGCAGCCTACAATGAGCAGTTCTTC
>TRBJ2-1|.|TRBD2|TRBV6-4|14
CASMRIAGDNEQFF
TGTGCCAGCATGAGGATAGCGGGTGACAATGAGCAGTTCTTC
>TRBJ2-3|.|.|TRBV7-2|15
CASSWWARVTDTQYF
TGTGCCAGCAGCTGGTGGGCGCGGGTCACAGATACGCAGTATTTT
>TRBJ2-1|.|TRBD1|TRBV6-6|15
CASSLLGQSPNEQFF
TGTGCCAGCAGTCTCCTGGGACAGAGCCCCAATGAGCAGTTCTTC
>TRBJ2-3|.|.|TRBV7-2|16
CASSLVVGSSTDTQYF
TGTGCCAGCAGCTTAGTTGTGGGCTCCTCCACAGATACGCAGTATTTT
>TRBJ2-1|.|.|TRBV14|14
CASSLGLLDNEQFF
TGTGCCAGCAGCCTGGGACTTCTCGACAATGAGCAGTTCTTC
>TRBJ2-7|.|TRBD2|TRBV9|16
CASSPISGSLSYEQYF
TGTGCCAGCAGCCCAATTAGCGGGAGTCTTTCCTACGAGCAGTACTTC
>TRBJ2-7|.|TRBD2|TRBV6-2/TRBV6-3|16
CASSLPGLASSYEQYF
TGTGCCAGCAGCCTTCCCGGACTAGCTTCTTCCTACGAGCAGTACTTC
>TRBJ2-6|.|TRBD1|TRBV2|16
CARETGPRSGANVLTF
TGTGCCAGAGAGACAGGGCCCAGGTCTGGGGCCAACGTCCTGACTTTC
>TRBJ1-5|few|.|TRBV7-2|13
CASSLDIGQPQHF
TGTGCCAGCAGCTTGGACATAGGGCAGCCCCAGCATTTT
>TRBJ2-3|.|TRBD2|TRBV24-1|18
CATSGDRAFSGGVNTQYF
TGTGCCACCAGTGGAGACAGGGCTTTTAGCGGGGGGGTGAATACGCAGTATTTT
>TRBJ2-7|.|TRBD2|TRBV7-9|16
CASSSTSGRSTYEQYF
TGTGCCAGCAGCTCGACTAGCGGGAGGTCTACCTACGAGCAGTACTTC
>TRBJ1-3|once|.|TRBV3-1/TRBV3-2|16
CASPWSNRRYGNTIYF
TGTGCCAGTCCGTGGTCGAATCGGAGGTACGGAAACACCATATATTTT
>TRBJ1-2|many|TRBD1|TRBV15|14
CATSLGQPNYGYTF
TGTGCCACCAGCCTGGGACAGCCTAACTATGGCTACACCTTC
>TRBJ1-1|.|TRBD1|TRBV5-4|15
CASSSQGAADTEAFF
TGTGCCAGCAGCTCACAGGGGGCCGCGGACACTGAAGCTTTCTTT
>TRBJ2-7|.|TRBD1|TRBV3-1/TRBV3-2|17
CASSQEYGTAISYEQYF
TGTGCCAGCAGCCAAGAGTACGGGACAGCTATCTCCTACGAGCAGTACTTC
>TRBJ2-1|.|TRBD2|TRBV5-1|15
CASGLGAGVYNEQFF
TGCGCCAGCGGCCTGGGAGCGGGGGTTTACAATGAGCAGTTCTTC